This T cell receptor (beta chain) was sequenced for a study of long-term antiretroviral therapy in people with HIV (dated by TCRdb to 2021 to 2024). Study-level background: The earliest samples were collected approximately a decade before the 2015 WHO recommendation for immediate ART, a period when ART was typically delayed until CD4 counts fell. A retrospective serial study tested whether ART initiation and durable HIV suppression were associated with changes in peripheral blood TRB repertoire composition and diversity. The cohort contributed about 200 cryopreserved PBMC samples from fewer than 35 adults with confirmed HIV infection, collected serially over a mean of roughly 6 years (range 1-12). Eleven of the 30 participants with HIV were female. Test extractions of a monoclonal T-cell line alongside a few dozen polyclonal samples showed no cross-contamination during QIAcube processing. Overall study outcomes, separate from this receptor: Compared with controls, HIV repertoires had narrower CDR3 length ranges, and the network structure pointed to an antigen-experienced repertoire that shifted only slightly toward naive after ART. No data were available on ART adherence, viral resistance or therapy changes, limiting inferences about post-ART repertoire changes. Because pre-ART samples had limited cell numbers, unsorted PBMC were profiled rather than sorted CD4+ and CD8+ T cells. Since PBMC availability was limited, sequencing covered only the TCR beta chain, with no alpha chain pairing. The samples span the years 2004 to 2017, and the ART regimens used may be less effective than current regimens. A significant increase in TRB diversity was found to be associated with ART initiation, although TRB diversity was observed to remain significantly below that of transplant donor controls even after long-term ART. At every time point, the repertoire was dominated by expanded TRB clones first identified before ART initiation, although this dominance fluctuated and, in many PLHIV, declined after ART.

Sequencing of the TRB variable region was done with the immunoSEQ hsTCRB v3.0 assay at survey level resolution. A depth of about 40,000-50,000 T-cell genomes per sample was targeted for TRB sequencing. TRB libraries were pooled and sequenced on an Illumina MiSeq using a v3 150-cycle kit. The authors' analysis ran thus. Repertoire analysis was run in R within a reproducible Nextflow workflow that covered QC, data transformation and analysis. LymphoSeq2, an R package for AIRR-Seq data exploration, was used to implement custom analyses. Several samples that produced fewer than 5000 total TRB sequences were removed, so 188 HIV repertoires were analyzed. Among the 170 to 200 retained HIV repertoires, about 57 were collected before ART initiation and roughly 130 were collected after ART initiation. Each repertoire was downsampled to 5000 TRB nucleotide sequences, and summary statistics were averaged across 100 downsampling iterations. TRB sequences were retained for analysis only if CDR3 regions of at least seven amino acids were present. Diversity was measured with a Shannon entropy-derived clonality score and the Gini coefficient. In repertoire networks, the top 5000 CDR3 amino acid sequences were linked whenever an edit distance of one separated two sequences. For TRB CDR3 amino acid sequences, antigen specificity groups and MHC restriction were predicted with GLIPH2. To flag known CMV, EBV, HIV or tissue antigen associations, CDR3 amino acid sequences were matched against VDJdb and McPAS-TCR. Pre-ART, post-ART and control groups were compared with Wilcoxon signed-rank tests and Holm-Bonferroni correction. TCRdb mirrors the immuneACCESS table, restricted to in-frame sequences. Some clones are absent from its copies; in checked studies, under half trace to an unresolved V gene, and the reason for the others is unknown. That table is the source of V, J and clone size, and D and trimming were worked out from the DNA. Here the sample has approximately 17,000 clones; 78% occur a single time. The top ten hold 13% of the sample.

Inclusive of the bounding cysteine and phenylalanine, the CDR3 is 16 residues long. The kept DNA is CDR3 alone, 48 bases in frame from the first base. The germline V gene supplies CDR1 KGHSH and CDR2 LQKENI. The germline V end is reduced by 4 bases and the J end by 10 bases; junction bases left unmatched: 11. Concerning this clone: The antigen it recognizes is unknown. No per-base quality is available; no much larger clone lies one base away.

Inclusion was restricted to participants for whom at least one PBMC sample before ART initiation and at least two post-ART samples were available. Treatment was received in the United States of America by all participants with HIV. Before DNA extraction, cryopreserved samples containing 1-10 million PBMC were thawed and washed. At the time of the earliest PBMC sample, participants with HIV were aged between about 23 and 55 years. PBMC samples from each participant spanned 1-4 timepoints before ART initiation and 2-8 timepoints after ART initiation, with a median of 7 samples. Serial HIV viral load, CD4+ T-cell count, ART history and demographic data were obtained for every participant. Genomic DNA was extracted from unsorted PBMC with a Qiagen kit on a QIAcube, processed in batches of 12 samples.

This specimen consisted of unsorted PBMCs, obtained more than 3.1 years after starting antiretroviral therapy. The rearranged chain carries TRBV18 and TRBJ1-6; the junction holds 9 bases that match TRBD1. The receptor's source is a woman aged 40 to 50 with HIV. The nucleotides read TGTGCCAGCTCACTAAATCCCGGGACAGGGAGGTCACCCCTCCACTTT. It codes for CASSLNPGTGRSPLHF.